This TCR beta chain is from a study of blood T cell repertoires in COVID-19. The overall study: From the United States, Italy and Spain came samples of acute and convalescent COVID-19.

V lost 6 bases and J lost 8; bases outside the gene matches: 9. The CDR3 is 13 amino acids. Germline V gene data show CDR1 as MNHEY and CDR2 as SVGAGI. Produced via immunoSEQ multiplex PCR; TCRdb's table is partial and in-frame only. The profile shows 60,000 to 70,000 clones, roughly 76% of them singletons. V and J are TRBV6-5 and TRBJ1-1, with TRBD1 matching 7 bases. Source material: peripheral blood. The receptor comes from a woman over 75 with acute or convalescent COVID-19. This CDR3 is CASSSHRGGEAFF. CDR3 nucleotides: TGTGCCAGCAGCAGTCACAGGGGTGGGGAAGCTTTCTTT.